This entry describes one TCR beta chain. Produced via immunoSEQ multiplex PCR; TCRdb's table is partial and in-frame only. This repertoire shows some 230,000 clones, 82% found once; its top ten account for about 15%. This sample is part of a study of blood T cell repertoires in COVID-19. The wider study: Sites across the United States, Italy and Spain contributed samples from acute and convalescent COVID-19. Sample material is recorded as cDNA or gDNA derived from T cells, B-cell-depleted T cells, or PBMCs.

The study recruited people aged roughly 18 to 95 years across approximately 24 US areas. Cohort 3 donors were reported recovered after two negative PCRs, clearance, or symptom resolution. Germline lookup yields CDR1 SNHLY and CDR2 FYNNEI. CDR3 length: 15 amino acids. J gave up 2 bases and V 6 bases, and 10 bases lay outside the gene matches. The chain links TRBV2 to TRBJ2-7, with 7 bases matching TRBD1. The receptor was isolated from a middle-aged man who had recovered from COVID-19. The specimen was PBMCs or T cells enriched from blood (not recorded which). The CDR3 bases are TGTGCCAGCAGAAGACAGGGTAATGAAGCCTACGAGCAGTACTTC. Translating it yields CASRRQGNEAYEQYF. Supplemented by reference TRBV2 and TRBJ2-7, the full variable domain reads EPEVTQTPSHQVTQMGQEVILRCVPISNHLYFYWYRQILGQKVEFLVSFYNNEISEKSEIFDDQFSVERPDGSNFTLKIRSTKLEDSAMYFCASRRQGNEAYEQYFGPGTRLTVT.